This T cell receptor (beta chain) was sequenced during a study of blood T cell repertoires in COVID-19. Study overall: The United States, Italy and Spain provided the acute and convalescent COVID-19 samples. PBMCs, B-cell-depleted T cells, or T cells provided the cDNA or gDNA that made up the material.

The CDR3 spans 15 residues. J was trimmed by 8 bases and V by 6 bases; bases with no gene match: 7. Germline CDR1 and CDR2: SNHLY and FYNNEI. Repertoires were generated with immunoSEQ multiplex PCR, while TCRdb's copy carries only in-frame clones and drops some. The table has 250,000 to 300,000 clones, roughly nine tenths seen once. This sequence originates from a woman between 40 and 50 years old who had recovered from COVID-19. V usage is TRBV2 and J usage is TRBJ2-1; 13 bases match TRBD2. Input material: peripheral blood. The CDR3 region is CASRELAGGSDEQFF. As DNA, the CDR3 is TGTGCCAGCAGGGAACTAGCGGGAGGGTCGGATGAGCAGTTCTTC.